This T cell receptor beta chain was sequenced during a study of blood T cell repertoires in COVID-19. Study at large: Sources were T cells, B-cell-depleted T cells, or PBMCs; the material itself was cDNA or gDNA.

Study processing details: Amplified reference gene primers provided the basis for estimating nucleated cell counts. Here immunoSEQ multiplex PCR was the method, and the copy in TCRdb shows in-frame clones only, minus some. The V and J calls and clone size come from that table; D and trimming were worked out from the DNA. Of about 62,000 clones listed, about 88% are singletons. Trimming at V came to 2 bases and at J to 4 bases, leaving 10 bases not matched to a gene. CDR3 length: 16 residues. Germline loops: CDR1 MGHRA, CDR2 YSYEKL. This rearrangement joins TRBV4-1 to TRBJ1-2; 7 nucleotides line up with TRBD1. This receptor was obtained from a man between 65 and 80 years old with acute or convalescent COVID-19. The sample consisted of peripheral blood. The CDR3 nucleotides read TGCGCCAGCAGCCAAAATCCCGGGACAGCATCCTATGGCTACACCTTC. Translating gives CASSQNPGTASYGYTF.